The rows below give T cell receptor beta chains drawn from one sample of a study of T cells in tuberculosis. The table came from immunoSEQ multiplex PCR; TCRdb's copy has only in-frame clones and leaves some out. The data show tens of thousands of clones, 70% to 85% seen once. This specimen consisted of PBMCs, obtained at tuberculosis diagnosis. The receptor set was obtained from an adult with tuberculosis. CDR3s include the opening cysteine and the closing phenylalanine or tryptophan. The D gene is left open where the match is weak. Rows give clone size only sometimes, using once, few, many, or a class for an expanded clone.

J	size	D	V	DNA	CDR3
TRBJ2-5	once	-	TRBV10-3	TGTGCCATCAGTGACAGGGGTAAAGAGACCCAGTACTTC	CAISDRGKETQYF
TRBJ2-4	-	-	TRBV5-4	TGTGCCAGCAGCCAACAGGGAGAAAACATTCAGTACTTC	CASSQQGENIQYF
TRBJ2-5	-	TRBD2	TRBV9	TGTGCCAGCAGCGCCCGGACTAGCGGGAACCAAGAGACCCAGTACTTC	CASSARTSGNQETQYF
TRBJ2-7	-	-	TRBV13	TGTGCCAGCACCGTTACCCCGCTCCAGGGGGGCTACTACGAGCAGTACTTC	CASTVTPLQGGYYEQYF
TRBJ1-5	-	TRBD1	TRBV19	TGTGCCAGTAGTACCGACAGGGGGCGGGCGAGCAATCAGCCCCAGCATTTT	CASSTDRGRASNQPQHF
TRBJ2-7	-	-	TRBV4-3	TGCGCCAGCAGCCAAGTTTCGCCCGGCGAGCAGTACTTC	CASSQVSPGEQYF
TRBJ2-6	-	-	TRBV6-5	TGTGCCAGCCAGAGGGTTGGGGCCAACGTCCTGACTTTC	CASQRVGANVLTF
TRBJ2-4	-	-	TRBV21-1	TGTGCCAGGCTACAGCAAAGAAAAAACATTCAGTACTTC	CARLQQRKNIQYF
TRBJ2-3	-	-	TRBV7-2	TGTGCCAGCAGCCCGTTCTTGACTAAAGACACAGATACGCAGTATTTT	CASSPFLTKDTDTQYF
TRBJ2-1	-	-	TRBV5-1	TGCGCCAGCAGATACACCTACAATGAGCAGTTCTTC	CASRYTYNEQFF
TRBJ2-7	-	-	TRBV6-5	TGTGCCAGCCTCCGGGACAAACTCTCCTACGAGCAGTACTTC	CASLRDKLSYEQYF
TRBJ2-5	-	TRBD1	TRBV2	TGTGCCAGCAGCCCGGACAGGCCAGAGACCCAGTACTTC	CASSPDRPETQYF
TRBJ2-7	-	TRBD1	TRBV27	TGTGCCAGCAGTTTGACAGGGTTAAACTACGAGCAGTACTTC	CASSLTGLNYEQYF
TRBJ2-2	-	-	TRBV6-1	TGTGCCAGCAGTGAAAGGCGGTCATCCGACACCGGGGAGCTGTTTTTT	CASSERRSSDTGELFF
TRBJ2-1	few	-	TRBV7-2	TGTGCCAGCAGGCTGGGTGGGGACTTGGGTTCAGGTGAGCAGTTCTTC	CASRLGGDLGSGEQFF
TRBJ2-2	-	-	TRBV4-3	TGCGCCAGCAGCCAAGGCGGGCCGAACACCGGGGAGCTGTTTTTT	CASSQGGPNTGELFF
TRBJ1-5	-	TRBD1	TRBV2	TGTGCCAGCAGTGTTGAGGGGGCGAACCAGCCCCAGCATTTT	CASSVEGANQPQHF
TRBJ1-6	-	-	TRBV7-2	TGTGCCAGCAGCTTAGCCAGGGATCCTGGGAATTCACCCCTCCACTTT	CASSLARDPGNSPLHF
TRBJ1-5	-	TRBD1	TRBV19	TGTGCCAGTAAGCCGGACAGGGCTGGCAATCAGCCCCAGCATTTT	CASKPDRAGNQPQHF
TRBJ1-6	-	TRBD1	TRBV30	TGTGCCTGGAGTGTACGAGTAGGGGGCGATTCACCCCTCCACTTT	CAWSVRVGGDSPLHF
TRBJ1-1	-	TRBD1	TRBV7-9	TGTGCCAGCAGCTGGGCAGGGGGGATGAACACTGAAGCTTTCTTT	CASSWAGGMNTEAFF
TRBJ2-3	once	-	TRBV5-1	TGCGCCAGCATCCCCACAGGGAGCCCAGATACGCAGTATTTT	CASIPTGSPDTQYF